The rows below give T cell receptor beta chains drawn from one sample of a study of T cells in Graves' hyperthyroidism and ophthalmopathy. TCRdb re-called the multiplex PCR reads with MiXCR, one entry per CDR3 protein. The table lists under 400,000 distinct CDR3 sequences, 20% to 30% of them singletons. Source material: blood. The receptors derive from a man aged 50-60 years with Graves' hyperthyroidism. Both conserved end residues are part of each CDR3. A D gene is named only where the DNA matches it firmly. Expanded clones get a size class; other rows say once, few or many, or leave the size out.

j_call v_call d_call clone_size cdr3_nt cdr3_aa
TRBJ2-7 TRBV5-1 . . TGCGCCAGCAGCTTCGGCGGGGTCTCGAACTACGAGCAGTACTTC CASSFGGVSNYEQYF
TRBJ1-1 TRBV6-2/TRBV6-3 TRBD1 many TGTGCCAGCAGGGACAGGGCAAGCGGGAACACTGAAGCTTTCTTT CASRDRASGNTEAFF
TRBJ2-7 TRBV12-3/TRBV12-4 TRBD1 few TGTGCCAGCAGCACAGGGGGCATCGAGCAGTACTTC CASSTGGIEQYF
TRBJ2-7 TRBV6-1 TRBD2 few TGTGCCAGCATGAATAGCGGGAGAAGGTCCTACGAGCAGTACTTC CASMNSGRRSYEQYF
TRBJ2-1 TRBV20-1 . once TGCAGTGCTAGAGATCAAGAAGCAGCAACCTACAATGAGCAGTTCTTC CSARDQEAATYNEQFF
TRBJ1-2 TRBV30 TRBD1 few TGTGCCTGGACCGAGGGACAGCGGAACTATGGCTACACCTTC CAWTEGQRNYGYTF
TRBJ2-1 TRBV11-2 TRBD2 . TGTGCCAGCAGCCCAGGACTAGCGGGAGGAGGCAATGAGCAGTTCTTC CASSPGLAGGGNEQFF
TRBJ2-1 TRBV27 TRBD2 . TGTGCCAGCACTACGGGACTAGCGGGACTTTACAATGAGCAGTTCTTC CASTTGLAGLYNEQFF
TRBJ2-5 TRBV12-3/TRBV12-4 . many TGTGCCAGCAGTTTATCGCAAGGAGAGACCCAGTACTTC CASSLSQGETQYF
TRBJ2-2 TRBV28 . . TGTGCCAGCAGTTTTGGCTCCCCGAACACCGGGGAGCTGTTTTTT CASSFGSPNTGELFF
TRBJ1-1 TRBV7-9 . few TGTGCCAGCAGCCTGGGGTCAGGGGAAGCTTTCTTT CASSLGSGEAFF
TRBJ2-7 TRBV5-1 TRBD1 once TGCGCCAGCAGCTTGTCCGCCGGGACAGGGTCGAAGCAGTACTTC CASSLSAGTGSKQYF
TRBJ2-2 TRBV12-3/TRBV12-4 TRBD2 . TGTGCCAGCAGTTGGCTAGCGGGCGCCGGGGAGCTGTTTTTT CASSWLAGAGELFF
TRBJ2-3 TRBV28 . many TGTGCCAGCAGTTTAAGAGCGGAGAGCACAGATACGCAGTATTTT CASSLRAESTDTQYF
TRBJ1-1 TRBV20-1 . many TGCAGTGCTAGATCGGACGGCTCTTACACTGAAGCTTTCTTT CSARSDGSYTEAFF
TRBJ2-1 TRBV6-1 TRBD2 few TGTGCCAGCAGCTTTGGACTAGCGGACTACAATGAGCAGTTCTTC CASSFGLADYNEQFF
TRBJ2-5 TRBV6-5 . . TGTGCCAGCAGTTACGGAACGGGAGATGCCGAGACCCAGTACTTC CASSYGTGDAETQYF
TRBJ2-3 TRBV27 TRBD1 . TGTGCCAGCAACGTATCGGGACAGAGGATCACAGATACGCAGTATTTT CASNVSGQRITDTQYF
TRBJ1-1 TRBV6-2/TRBV6-3 TRBD1 . TGTGCCAGCAGTTCAGGACAGGCCCACACTGAAACTTTCTTT CASSSGQAHTETFF
TRBJ2-3 TRBV6-1 TRBD2 many TGTGCCAGCACCCGTGGTTTAAAAGCGGGAGGTCTAGGCACAGATACGCAGTATTTT CASTRGLKAGGLGTDTQYF
TRBJ1-1 TRBV11-3 . many TGTGCCAGCAGCTTAGGAGGGAACAGGGACACTGAAGCTTTCTTT CASSLGGNRDTEAFF
TRBJ2-1 TRBV5-1 . few TGCGCCAGCAGCTTGGATCCGGGAGTATCCTACAATGAGCAGTTCTTC CASSLDPGVSYNEQFF
TRBJ2-7 TRBV12-3/TRBV12-4 . . TGTGCCAGCAGTAGCCGTATTTTACTAGCTCGGGGGACCTACGAGCAGTACTTC CASSSRILLARGTYEQYF
TRBJ2-7 TRBV11-2 TRBD2 . TGTGCCAGCAGCTTAGATCGATGGCTAGCGGGACCCTACGAGCAGTACTTC CASSLDRWLAGPYEQYF
TRBJ2-7 TRBV6-2/TRBV6-3 TRBD2 . TGTGCCAGCTCAAGAGGCCTAGCGGGACTCGACGAGCAGTACTTC CASSRGLAGLDEQYF
TRBJ1-5 TRBV28 . . TGTGCCAGCAGTCACTTCCCTGGGACTAGGGGAAATCAGCCCCAGCATTTT CASSHFPGTRGNQPQHF
TRBJ1-5 TRBV6-2/TRBV6-3 TRBD1 . TGTGCCAGCATTCCCCGGGACAGAGGTAATCAGCCCCAGCATTTT CASIPRDRGNQPQHF
TRBJ2-7 TRBV19 TRBD2 . TGTGCCAGTAGTGGGAGACTAGCGCTTTCCCTCTACGAGCAGTACTTC CASSGRLALSLYEQYF
TRBJ2-1 TRBV20-1 . . TGCAGTGCAAGCGACCCGTCACAAGAAACCTACAATGAGCAGTTCTTC CSASDPSQETYNEQFF
TRBJ1-1 TRBV11-3 TRBD1 many TGTGCCAGCAGTACCTACAGGGGGCAAGGGACTGAAGCTTTCTTT CASSTYRGQGTEAFF
TRBJ2-3 TRBV24-1 TRBD2 . TGTGCCACCAGTGATACAACAGCGGGAGGGCCCTCAGATACGCAGTATTTT CATSDTTAGGPSDTQYF
TRBJ2-7 TRBV3-1 TRBD1 . TGTGCCAGCAGCCATCGGGACAGGGCGGCCGAGCAGTACTTC CASSHRDRAAEQYF
TRBJ2-1 TRBV28 TRBD2 many TGTGCCAGCAGTCTCATTTCTAGCGGGACAGAGCAGTTCTTC CASSLISSGTEQFF
TRBJ1-1 TRBV12-3/TRBV12-4 . few TGTGCCAGCAGTCCCGCGCCGGTGATGAACACTGAAGCTTTCTTT CASSPAPVMNTEAFF
TRBJ2-1 TRBV12-3/TRBV12-4 TRBD2 few TGTGCCAGCAGAAAAAGCGGGAGGGCAAGGAATGAGCAGTTCTTC CASRKSGRARNEQFF
TRBJ2-1 TRBV10-3 TRBD2 . TGTGCCATCAGTGAGGAAGCGGGAGTGTCCTACAATGAGCAGTTCTTC CAISEEAGVSYNEQFF
TRBJ2-1 TRBV5-6 TRBD2 once TGTGCCAGCAGCTTGCTCCTACTAGCGGCGCAGTTCTTC CASSLLLLAAQFF
TRBJ2-5 TRBV3-1 . many TGTGCCAGCAGCCAAGATGAGGCGACAAATCAGTACTTC CASSQDEATNQYF
TRBJ2-5 TRBV19 TRBD1 . TGTGCCAGTAGTAACCGACAGGGTTGGACCCAGTACTTC CASSNRQGWTQYF
TRBJ2-7 TRBV5-1 . many TGCGCCAGCAGCTGGGATTCCTACGAGCAGTACTTC CASSWDSYEQYF
TRBJ2-5 TRBV5-4 . few TGTGCCAGCAGTGAATTCGAGGGGGCGGGGGAGACCCAGTACTTC CASSEFEGAGETQYF
TRBJ2-3 TRBV7-2 TRBD2 many TGTGCCAGCAGCTACGGACTAGCCGATACGCAGTATTTT CASSYGLADTQYF
TRBJ2-7 TRBV15 . few TGTGCCACCAGCAGAGAACAGGACTCTTCCTACGAGCAGTACTTC CATSREQDSSYEQYF
TRBJ1-4 TRBV6-1 . few TGTGCCAGCAGTATACAGGGTTCGGTAGCTGAAAAACTGTTTTTT CASSIQGSVAEKLFF
TRBJ2-4 TRBV11-3 . many TGTGCCAGCAGCAACCGGAGAGAAAACATTCAGTACTTC CASSNRRENIQYF
TRBJ1-1 TRBV6-1 . many TGTGCCAGCAGCCGAACGGCTGGAACTGAAGCTTTCTTT CASSRTAGTEAFF
TRBJ2-7 TRBV19 . many TGTGCCAGCAGCCCCGGGCTGAGCTCCTACGAGCAGTACTTC CASSPGLSSYEQYF
TRBJ2-5 TRBV6-1 . . TGTGCCAGCAGTGAAGGGGTCAGCCCCCAAGAGACCCAGTACTTC CASSEGVSPQETQYF
TRBJ2-1 TRBV12-5 TRBD2 few TGTGCTAGTGGTTTGGCCCAATCGCTACTCTTTGAGCGGGAGAGCTACAATGAGCAGTTCTTC CASGLAQSLLFERESYNEQFF
TRBJ2-1 TRBV11-2 TRBD2 . TGTGCCAGCAGCATACAACTAGCGGGTGAGCAGTTCTTC CASSIQLAGEQFF
TRBJ1-1 TRBV30 . many TGTGCCTGGAGTAGACAGCTGAACACTGAAGCTTTCTTT CAWSRQLNTEAFF
TRBJ2-7 TRBV20-1 . few TGCAGTGCTAGAGCGGGGACCGGCGGGTACGAGCAGTACTTC CSARAGTGGYEQYF
TRBJ1-1 TRBV5-1 . few TGCGCCAGCAGCCTTCAAGGTTCTAACCTTGAAGCTTTCTTT CASSLQGSNLEAFF
TRBJ2-5 TRBV11-1 . many TGTGCCAGCAGCGCTTACGAGACCCAGTACTTC CASSAYETQYF
TRBJ1-2 TRBV6-1 TRBD1 few TGTGCCAGCAGCCGGGGGACAGGGTCTAGCTATGGCTACACCTTC CASSRGTGSSYGYTF
TRBJ1-4 TRBV7-9 . . TGTGCCAGCAGCTTCCGGGACACACATGGGAGTGAAAAACTGTTTTTT CASSFRDTHGSEKLFF
TRBJ2-1 TRBV10-3 . many TGTGCCATCAGTGACTCGCGGGCCGAGAATGAGCAGTTCTTC CAISDSRAENEQFF
TRBJ2-1 TRBV5-5 . few TGTGCCAGCAGCTTGGGGACAGGGAGGGATGAGCAGTTCTTC CASSLGTGRDEQFF
TRBJ2-3 TRBV3-1 . few TGTGCCAGCAGCTCCGGGACTTTCAGGGGAGATACGCAGTATTTT CASSSGTFRGDTQYF